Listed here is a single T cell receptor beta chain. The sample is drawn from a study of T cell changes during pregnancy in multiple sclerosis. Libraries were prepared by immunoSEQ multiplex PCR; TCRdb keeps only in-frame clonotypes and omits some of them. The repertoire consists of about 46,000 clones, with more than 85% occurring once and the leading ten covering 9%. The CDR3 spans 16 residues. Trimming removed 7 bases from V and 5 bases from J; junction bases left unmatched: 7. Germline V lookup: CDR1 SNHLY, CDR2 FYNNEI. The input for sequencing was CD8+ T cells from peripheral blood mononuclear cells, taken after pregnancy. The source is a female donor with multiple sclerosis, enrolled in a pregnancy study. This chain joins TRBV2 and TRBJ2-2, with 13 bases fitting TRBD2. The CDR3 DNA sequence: TGTGCCAGCACCAACGGACTAGCGGGAGTTACCGGGGAGCTGTTTTTT. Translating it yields CASTNGLAGVTGELFF. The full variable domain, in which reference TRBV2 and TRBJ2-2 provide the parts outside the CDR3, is EPEVTQTPSHQVTQMGQEVILRCVPISNHLYFYWYRQILGQKVEFLVSFYNNEISEKSEIFDDQFSVERPDGSNFTLKIRSTKLEDSAMYFCASTNGLAGVTGELFFGEGSRLTVL.